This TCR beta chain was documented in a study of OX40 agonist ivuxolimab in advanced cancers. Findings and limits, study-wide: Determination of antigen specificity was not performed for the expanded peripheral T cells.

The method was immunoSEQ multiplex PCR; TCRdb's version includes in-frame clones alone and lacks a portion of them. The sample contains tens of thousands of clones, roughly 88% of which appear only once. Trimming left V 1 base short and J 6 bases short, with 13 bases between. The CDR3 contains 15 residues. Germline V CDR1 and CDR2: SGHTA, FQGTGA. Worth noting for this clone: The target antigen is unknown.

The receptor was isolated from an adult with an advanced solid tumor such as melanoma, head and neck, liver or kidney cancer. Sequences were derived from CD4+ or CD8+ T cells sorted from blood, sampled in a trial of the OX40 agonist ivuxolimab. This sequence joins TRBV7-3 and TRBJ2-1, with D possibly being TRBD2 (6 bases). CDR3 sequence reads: CASSLSLGGANEQFF. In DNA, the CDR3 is TGTGCCAGCAGCTTAAGTCTAGGAGGGGCCAATGAGCAGTTCTTC.